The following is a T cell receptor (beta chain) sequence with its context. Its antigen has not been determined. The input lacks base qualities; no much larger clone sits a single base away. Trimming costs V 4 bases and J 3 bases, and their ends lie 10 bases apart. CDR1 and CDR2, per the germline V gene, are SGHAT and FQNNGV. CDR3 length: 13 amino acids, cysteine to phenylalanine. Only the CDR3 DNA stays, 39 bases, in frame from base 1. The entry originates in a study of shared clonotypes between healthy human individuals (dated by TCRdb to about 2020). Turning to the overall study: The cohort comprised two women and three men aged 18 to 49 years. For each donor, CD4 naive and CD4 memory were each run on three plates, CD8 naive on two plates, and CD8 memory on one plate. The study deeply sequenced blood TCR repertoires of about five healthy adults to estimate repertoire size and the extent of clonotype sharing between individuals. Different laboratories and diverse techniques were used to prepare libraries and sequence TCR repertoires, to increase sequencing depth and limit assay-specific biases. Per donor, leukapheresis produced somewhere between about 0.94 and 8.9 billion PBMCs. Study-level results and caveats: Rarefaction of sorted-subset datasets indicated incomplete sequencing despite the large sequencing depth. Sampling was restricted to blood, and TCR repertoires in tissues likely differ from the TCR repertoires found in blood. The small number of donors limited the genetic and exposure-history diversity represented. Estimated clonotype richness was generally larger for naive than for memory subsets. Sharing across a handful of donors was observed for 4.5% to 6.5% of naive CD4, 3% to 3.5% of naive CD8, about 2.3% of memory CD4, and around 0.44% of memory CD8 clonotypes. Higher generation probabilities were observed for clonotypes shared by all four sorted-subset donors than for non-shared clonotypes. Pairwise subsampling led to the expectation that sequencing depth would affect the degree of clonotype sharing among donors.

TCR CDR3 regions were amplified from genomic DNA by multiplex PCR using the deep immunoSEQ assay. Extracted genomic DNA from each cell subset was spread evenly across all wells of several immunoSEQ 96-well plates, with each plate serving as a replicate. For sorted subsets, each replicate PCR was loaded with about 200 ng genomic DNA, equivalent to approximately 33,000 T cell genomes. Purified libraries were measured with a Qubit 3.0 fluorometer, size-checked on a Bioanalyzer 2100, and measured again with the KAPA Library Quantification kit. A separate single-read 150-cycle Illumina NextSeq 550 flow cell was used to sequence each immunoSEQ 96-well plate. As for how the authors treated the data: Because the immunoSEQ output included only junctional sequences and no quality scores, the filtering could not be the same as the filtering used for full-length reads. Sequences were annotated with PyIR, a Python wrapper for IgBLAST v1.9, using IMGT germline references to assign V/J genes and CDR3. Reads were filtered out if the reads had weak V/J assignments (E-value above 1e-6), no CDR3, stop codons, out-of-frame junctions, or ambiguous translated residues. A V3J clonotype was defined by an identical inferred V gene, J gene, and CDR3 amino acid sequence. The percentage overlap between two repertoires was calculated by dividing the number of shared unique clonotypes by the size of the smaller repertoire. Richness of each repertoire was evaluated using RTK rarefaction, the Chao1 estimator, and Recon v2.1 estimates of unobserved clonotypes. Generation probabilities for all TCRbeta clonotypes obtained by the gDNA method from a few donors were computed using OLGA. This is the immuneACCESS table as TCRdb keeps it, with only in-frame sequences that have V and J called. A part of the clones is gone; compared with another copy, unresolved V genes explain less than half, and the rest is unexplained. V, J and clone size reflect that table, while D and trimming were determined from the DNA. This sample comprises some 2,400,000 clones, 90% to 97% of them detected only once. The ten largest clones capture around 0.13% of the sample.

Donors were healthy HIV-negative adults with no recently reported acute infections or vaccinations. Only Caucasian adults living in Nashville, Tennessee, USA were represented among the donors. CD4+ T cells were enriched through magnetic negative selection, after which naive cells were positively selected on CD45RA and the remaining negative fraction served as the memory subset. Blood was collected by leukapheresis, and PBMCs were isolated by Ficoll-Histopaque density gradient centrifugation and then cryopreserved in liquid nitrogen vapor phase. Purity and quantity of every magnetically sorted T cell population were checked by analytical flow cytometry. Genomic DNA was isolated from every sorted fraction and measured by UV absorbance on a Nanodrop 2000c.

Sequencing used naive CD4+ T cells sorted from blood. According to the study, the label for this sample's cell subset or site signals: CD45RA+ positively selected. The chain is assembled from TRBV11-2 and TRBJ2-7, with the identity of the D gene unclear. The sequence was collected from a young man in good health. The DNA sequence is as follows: TGTGCCAGCAGCTCCCCAGGCGTCTACGAGCAGTACTTC. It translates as CASSSPGVYEQYF.